The source of this TCR beta chain is a study of OX40 agonist ivuxolimab in advanced cancers. Study as a whole: Patients were under 90% male with ages roughly 20 to 90, mean 60. Study observations and caveats: Averaged across samples, CD8+ T cells carried more expanded clones than CD4+ did. Clonal expansion from baseline to week 6 occurred in both CD4+ and CD8+ T cells.

Germline V CDR1 and CDR2: KGHSH, LQKENI. The CDR3 covers 17 residues. V was clipped by 1 base and J by 0 bases, with 15 bases between them. On this clone: The antigen remains unidentified.

TCRdb keeps only in-frame clones here, not all; method: immunoSEQ multiplex PCR. The sample gives some 68,000 clones, 75% to 90% of which show up once; less than 14% is in the top ten. The gene calls are TRBV18 and TRBJ1-1; a weak D match, TRBD1 (5 bases). This sequence was found in an adult with an advanced solid tumor such as melanoma, head and neck, liver or kidney cancer. Sequences were derived from CD4+ or CD8+ T cells sorted from blood, sampled in a trial of the OX40 agonist ivuxolimab. CDR3 DNA: TGTGCCAGCTCACCACGATTAGGGACCGTCATGAACACTGAAGCTTTCTTT. This gives the protein CASSPRLGTVMNTEAFF. Full variable domain (outside the CDR3, taken from reference TRBV18 and TRBJ1-1): NAGVMQNPRHLVRRRGQEARLRCSPMKGHSHVYWYRQLPEEGLKFMVYLQKENIIDESGMPKERFSAEFPKEGPSILRIQQVVRGDSAAYFCASSPRLGTVMNTEAFFGQGTRLTVV.